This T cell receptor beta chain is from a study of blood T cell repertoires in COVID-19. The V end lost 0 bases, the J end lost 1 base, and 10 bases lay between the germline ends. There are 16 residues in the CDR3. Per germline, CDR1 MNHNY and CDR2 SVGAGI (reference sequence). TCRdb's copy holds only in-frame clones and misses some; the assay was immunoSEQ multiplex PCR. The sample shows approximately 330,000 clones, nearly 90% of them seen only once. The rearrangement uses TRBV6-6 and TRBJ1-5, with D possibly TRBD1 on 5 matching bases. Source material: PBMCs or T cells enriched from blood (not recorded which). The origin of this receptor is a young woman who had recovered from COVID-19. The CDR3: CASSYSPGSSNQPQHF. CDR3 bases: TGTGCCAGCAGTTACTCGCCAGGGTCCAGCAATCAGCCCCAGCATTTT.